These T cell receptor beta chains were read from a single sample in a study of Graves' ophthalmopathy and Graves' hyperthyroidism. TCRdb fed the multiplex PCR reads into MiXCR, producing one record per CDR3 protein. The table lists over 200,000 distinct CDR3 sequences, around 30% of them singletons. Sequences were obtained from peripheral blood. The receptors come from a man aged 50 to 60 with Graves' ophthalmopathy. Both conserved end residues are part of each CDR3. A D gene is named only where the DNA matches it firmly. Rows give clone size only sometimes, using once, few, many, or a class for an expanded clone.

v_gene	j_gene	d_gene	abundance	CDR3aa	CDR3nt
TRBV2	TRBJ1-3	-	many	CASRGNTIYF	TGTGCCAGCAGGGGAAACACCATATATTTT
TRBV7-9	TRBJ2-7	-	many	CASSLEGSRIEQYF	TGTGCCAGCAGCTTAGAGGGGTCGAGGATCGAGCAGTACTTC
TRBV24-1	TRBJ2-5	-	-	CATSDSGRNWYF	TGTGCCACCAGTGATTCTGGACGGAATTGGTACTTC
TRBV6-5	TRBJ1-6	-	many	CASSYSADNSPLHF	TGTGCCAGCAGTTACTCCGCAGATAATTCACCCCTCCACTTT
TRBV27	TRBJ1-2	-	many	CASSPRGTLYGYTF	TGTGCCAGCAGTCCACGTGGGACACTCTATGGCTACACCTTC
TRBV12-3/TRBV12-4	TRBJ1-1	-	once	CASSLAEGEAEAFF	TGTGCCAGCAGTTTAGCGGAGGGTGAGGCTGAAGCTTTCTTT
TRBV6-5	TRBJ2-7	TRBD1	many	CASSPTGGSSYEQYF	TGTGCCAGCAGTCCGACAGGGGGGAGCTCCTACGAGCAGTACTTC
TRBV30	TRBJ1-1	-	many	CAWETGENTEAFF	TGTGCCTGGGAGACAGGTGAAAACACTGAAGCTTTCTTT
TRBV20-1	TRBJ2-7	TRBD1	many	CSARADRGRTYEQYF	TGCAGTGCTAGGGCGGACAGGGGGCGAACCTACGAGCAGTACTTC
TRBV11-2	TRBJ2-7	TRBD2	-	CASSSTRGTSGYEQYF	TGCGCCAGCAGCTCCACCCGGGGGACTAGCGGCTACGAGCAGTACTTC
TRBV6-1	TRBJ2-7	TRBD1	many	CASSHGGQGTTYEQYF	TGTGCCAGCAGCCACGGTGGACAGGGGACAACCTACGAGCAGTACTTC
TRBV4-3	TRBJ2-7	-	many	CASRPALSSYEQYF	TGCGCCAGCAGACCGGCTCTATCCAGTTACGAGCAGTACTTC
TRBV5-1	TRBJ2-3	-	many	CASSEDVTSTDTQYF	TGCGCCAGCAGCGAGGACGTTACTAGCACAGATACGCAGTATTTT
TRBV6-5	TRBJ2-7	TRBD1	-	CASSFYRGYEQYF	TGTGCCAGCAGTTTCTACAGGGGGTACGAGCAGTACTTC
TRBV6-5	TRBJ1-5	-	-	CASSSLTGPTQHF	TGTGCCAGCAGTTCCCTAACAGGCCCGACCCAGCATTTT
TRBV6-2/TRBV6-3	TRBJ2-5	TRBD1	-	CASSYPGTVQETQYF	TGTGCCAGCAGTTACCCCGGGACAGTCCAAGAGACCCAGTACTTC
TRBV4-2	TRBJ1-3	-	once	CASSHRTVESSGNTIYF	TGTGCCAGCAGCCACAGGACCGTCGAATCCTCTGGAAACACCATATATTTT
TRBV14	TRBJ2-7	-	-	CASSQGGTGSEQYF	TGTGCCAGCAGCCAAGGCGGGACCGGGAGCGAGCAGTACTTC
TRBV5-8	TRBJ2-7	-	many	CASSFGQRATYEQYF	TGTGCCAGCAGCTTTGGACAGCGGGCAACCTACGAGCAGTACTTC
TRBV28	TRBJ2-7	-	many	CASSWRLEAYEQYF	TGTGCCAGCAGTTGGAGACTAGAAGCCTACGAGCAGTACTTC
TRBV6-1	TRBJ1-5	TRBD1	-	CASSTTGSRQPQHF	TGTGCCAGCAGTACGACAGGGAGTCGTCAGCCCCAGCATTTT
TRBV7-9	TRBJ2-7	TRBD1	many	CASSLGQGASEQYF	TGTGCCAGCAGCTTGGGACAGGGGGCTAGCGAGCAGTACTTC
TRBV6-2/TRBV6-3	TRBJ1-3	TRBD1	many	CASSYGTDTGDRGNTIYF	TGTGCCAGCAGTTACGGAACTGACACAGGGGATAGAGGAAACACCATATATTTT
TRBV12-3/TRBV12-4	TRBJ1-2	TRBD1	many	CASSFGQGHDYGYTF	TGTGCCAGCAGTTTCGGACAGGGTCATGACTATGGCTACACCTTC
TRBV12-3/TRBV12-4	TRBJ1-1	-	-	CASSTGTGEAFF	TGTGCCAGCAGTACCGGGACCGGAGAAGCTTTCTTT
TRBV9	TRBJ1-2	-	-	CASSSSSIPGYGYTF	TGTGCCAGCAGCTCGTCCTCGATTCCTGGCTATGGCTACACCTTC
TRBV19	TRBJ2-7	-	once	CASSTYPNSGHYF	TGTGCCAGTAGTACTTACCCAAATTCCGGGCATTACTTC